Presented here are 18 T cell receptor beta chains from one specimen sequenced in a study of blood T cell repertoires in COVID-19. TCRdb keeps only in-frame clones here, not all; method: immunoSEQ multiplex PCR. The sample lists roughly 300,000 clones, approximately 91% seen once, with about 2.5% in the top ten. Input material: PBMCs or T cells enriched from blood (not recorded which). The receptor source for this set is a woman between 40 and 50 years old with acute COVID-19.

The chain recombines TRBV5-1 with TRBJ1-1; 10 positions agree with TRBD1. Germline V gene data show CDR1 as SGHRS and CDR2 as YFSETQ. J was trimmed by 5 bases and V by 6 bases; bases with no gene match: 10. CDR3 size: 15 residues. CDR3 in DNA: TGCGCCAGCACTCACCCAGGGACAGGGGTTACTGAAGCTTTCTTT. This gives the protein CASTHPGTGVTEAFF. The full variable domain, in which reference TRBV5-1 and TRBJ1-1 provide the parts outside the CDR3, is KAGVTQTPRYLIKTRGQQVTLSCSPISGHRSVSWYQQTPGQGLQFLFEYFSETQRNKGNFPGRFSGRQFSNSRSEMNVSTLELGDSALYLCASTHPGTGVTEAFFGQGTRLTVV.

The chain recombines TRBV18 with TRBJ1-2; weak D call: TRBD1 (6 bases). Trimming cost V 2 bases and J 5 bases, with 12 bases left between them. The CDR3 loop spans 14 amino acids. Germline CDR1 KGHSH, CDR2 LQKENI. This chain's CDR3 is CASSPGPGTYGYTF. The CDR3 nucleotides are TGTGCCAGCTCACCAGGGCCAGGGACATATGGCTACACCTTC.

This chain connects TRBV28 to TRBJ1-1, with D possibly being TRBD1 (5 bases). The CDR3 runs 16 residues. Germline CDR1 is MDHEN and CDR2 is SYDVKM. V lost 3 bases, J lost 4 bases, and 18 bases lay in between. The CDR3 loop is CASSLGGGGSGTEAFF. The CDR3, as DNA: TGTGCCAGCAGTTTGGGAGGCGGGGGGAGTGGCACTGAAGCTTTCTTT.

This clone was recorded once. This chain uses TRBV3-1 (or the pseudogene TRBV3-2) with TRBJ1-4; no firm D call. From germline, CDR1 is LGHDT and CDR2 YNNKEL (reference sequence). The CDR3 covers 15 residues. V was pared by 1 base and J by 6 bases, with 12 bases between. DNA of the CDR3: TGTGCCAGCAGCCAAGGACGGGGTAGTTATGAAAAACTGTTTTTT. Translated: CASSQGRGSYEKLFF.

The chain is built from TRBV7-2 and TRBJ2-7, with 8 bases aligning to TRBD2. The V gene end was trimmed by 1 base and the J gene end by 6 bases; junction bases not matched to a gene: 8. CDR1 and CDR2 from the germline V gene are SGHTA and FQGNSA. There are 15 residues in the CDR3. In DNA form, the CDR3 reads TGTGCCAGCAGCTTAGGAGGGGTAGCGGGACTCGAGCAGTACTTC. Translating it yields CASSLGGVAGLEQYF. The whole variable domain, remainder taken from reference TRBV7-2 and TRBJ2-7, is GAGVSQSPSNKVTEKGKDVELRCDPISGHTALYWYRQSLGQGLEFLIYFQGNSAPDKSGLPSDRFSAERTGGSVSTLTIQRTQQEDSAVYLCASSLGGVAGLEQYFGPGTRLTVT.

V usage is TRBV11-3 and J usage is TRBJ2-1; 12 bases are a match to TRBD2. V trimming: 2 bases; J trimming: 8 bases; junction bases outside the gene matches: 4. The V gene's germline CDR1 is SGHNT and CDR2 YENEEA. This CDR3 region has 15 residues. The CDR3 DNA follows: TGTGCCAGCAGCTTAAGGACTAGCGGGAAAGATGAGCAGTTCTTC. Its translation is CASSLRTSGKDEQFF.

The chain links TRBV5-4 to TRBJ1-2; D might be TRBD1 (5 bases). The V gene's germline CDR1 is SGHNT and CDR2 YYREEE (reference sequence). V was cut by 5 bases and J by 5 bases, with 16 bases left in between. This CDR3 has 14 residues. The CDR3 nucleotides read TGTGCCAGCAGGTCGGGCGGGGGGTTGTATGGCTACACCTTC. Translating it yields CASRSGGGLYGYTF.

The chain employs TRBV2 and TRBJ2-1; 11 bases align to TRBD2. The length of the CDR3 is 15 residues. The trim removed 10 bases at V and 0 bases at J, leaving 5 bases unmatched. CDR1 is SNHLY, CDR2 FYNNEI, per germline. The CDR3 region has the DNA TGTGCCAAACAAACTAGCGGGAGCTCCTACAATGAGCAGTTCTTC. It codes for CAKQTSGSSYNEQFF.

The CDR3 reads CASRLDRGNSPLHF. CDR3 bases: TGTGCCAGCAGACTAGACAGGGGTAATTCACCCCTCCACTTT. This chain connects TRBV6-5 to TRBJ1-6, with TRBD1 matching over 8 bases. The J segment lost 6 bases and the V segment lost 6 bases, leaving 4 bases of the junction unmatched. CDR1 MNHEY and CDR2 SVGAGI come from the germline V gene. The CDR3 has 14 amino acids.

This sequence joins TRBV6-5 and TRBJ1-3; no clear D gene. CDR3 length: 15 amino acids. In germline, CDR1 is MNHEY, CDR2 SVGAGI. V was trimmed by 7 bases and J by 1 base, leaving 14 bases between them. DNA for the CDR3: TGTGCCAGCACTCTTACGGCAGGTTCTGGAAACACCATATATTTT. Amino acids: CASTLTAGSGNTIYF.

The chain couples TRBV7-8 to TRBJ1-2; D is uncertain. V lost 5 bases to trimming and J lost 8 bases, with 12 bases between them. There are 12 residues in the CDR3. CDR1 and CDR2 from the germline V gene are SGHVS and FQNEAQ. The CDR3: CASSPPGEGYTF. The CDR3, as DNA: TGTGCCAGCAGCCCCCCCGGGGAAGGCTACACCTTC.

The V and J genes are TRBV5-4 and TRBJ2-7; TRBD2 matches at 7 bases. The germline CDR1 and CDR2 sequences are SGHNT and YYREEE (reference sequence). The CDR3 has 16 residues. The junction had 12 bases not matched to a gene; V was cut back by 6 bases and J by 0 bases. Written as DNA, the CDR3 is TGTGCCAGCACCAATGGCGGCGGGAGTATCTCCTACGAGCAGTACTTC. It codes for CASTNGGGSISYEQYF.

This rearrangement joins TRBV11-2 to TRBJ2-1; D is unresolved. The V gene lost 0 bases and the J gene lost 7 bases, with 7 bases spanning the gap. The CDR3 has 13 amino acids. From germline, CDR1 is SGHAT and CDR2 FQNNGV. CDR3 amino acids: CASSLDVRNEQFF. The CDR3 coding sequence is TGTGCCAGCAGCTTAGATGTGAGGAATGAGCAGTTCTTC.

J is TRBJ1-1 and V is TRBV5-1; 9 bases match TRBD1. V dropped 0 bases and J dropped 7; count of bases not matched to a gene: 7. The CDR3 is 15 residues long. CDR1 is SGHRS, CDR2 YFSETQ, per germline. The CDR3 DNA is TGCGCCAGCAGCTTGGGCATGGGACAGGGCGATGAAGCTTTCTTT. Translation gives CASSLGMGQGDEAFF.

The V and J genes are TRBV19 and TRBJ2-1; tentative D call: TRBD1 (7 bases). Germline values: CDR1 LNHDA, CDR2 SQIVND (reference sequence). CDR3 length equals 15 residues. The V gene lost 3 bases and the J gene lost 5 bases, with 14 bases spanning the gap. The CDR3 loop reads CASSMETGRHNEQFF. The DNA for the CDR3 is TGTGCCAGTAGTATGGAGACAGGGAGGCACAATGAGCAGTTCTTC.

This chain links TRBV19 with TRBJ2-7; TRBD1 aligns across 9 bases. The CDR3 consists of 13 residues. The V and J ends lost 7 bases and 5 bases, in that order; junction bases with no gene match: 6. Germline CDR1 and CDR2: LNHDA and SQIVND (reference sequence). The CDR3 DNA reads as TGTGCCAGTAACACGGACAGGGGCGACGAGCAGTACTTC. Its protein product is CASNTDRGDEQYF.

The chain carries TRBV2 and TRBJ1-6; no firm D call. Germline CDR1 reads SNHLY; CDR2 reads FYNNEI. The CDR3 runs 16 residues. Trimming took 1 base from V and 7 from J, leaving 14 bases between them. CDR3 in amino acids: CASSEGARGLNSPLHF. In DNA form, the CDR3 reads TGTGCCAGCAGTGAAGGGGCACGGGGTTTGAATTCACCCCTCCACTTT.

This clone was observed a few times. The chain uses TRBV6-6 and TRBJ1-4, with D possibly being TRBD1 (6 bases). Germline V gene sequence: CDR1 MNHNY, CDR2 SVGAGI (reference sequence). V lost 9 bases to trimming and J lost 6 bases, with 17 bases between them. The CDR3 is made up of 14 amino acids. For the CDR3, the DNA is TGTGCCAGTAGGAGGGGGGGCGGGGATGAAAAACTGTTTTTT. It encodes CASRRGGGDEKLFF.